The following is a T cell receptor (beta chain) sequence with its context. With 0 bases removed from V and 6 bases from J, the gap between germline ends came to 17 bases. CDR1 MNHEY and CDR2 SVGAGI come from the germline V gene. This CDR3 comprises 16 residues. Only in-frame clones appear in the TCRdb table, and some are missing; sequencing was by immunoSEQ multiplex PCR. The sample includes 330,000 or so clones, around 87% of them seen just once. The data derive from a study of blood T cell repertoires in COVID-19. Study context: Samples came from the United States, Italy and Spain, spanning acute and convalescent COVID-19.

The cohort comprised adults aged roughly 18 to 90 years residing in some 24 US areas. Participant-given clinical history determined each cohort assignment. The clonotype comes from a man aged 35-49 years in a cohort exposed to, infected with or recovered from COVID-19 (not recorded which). V gene TRBV6-5 combines with J gene TRBJ1-2; the D gene is possibly TRBD1 (5 bases). Sequencing used PBMCs or T cells enriched from blood (not recorded which). The CDR3 DNA follows: TGTGCCAGCAGTTACTCCACAAGGACGGGGGTGAATGGCTACACCTTC. Its translation: CASSYSTRTGVNGYTF.